This TCR beta chain was recorded in a study of T cell responses to AZD1222 COVID-19 vaccine. Measured with immunoSEQ multiplex PCR; TCRdb has only the in-frame clones, and not every one. The sample includes 150,000 to 200,000 clones, 85% to 95% of them seen just once. A note on this clone: Its antigen is unidentified.

CDR1 KGHDR and CDR2 SFDVKD come from the germline V gene. This CDR3 is built from 15 residues. V lost 4 bases and J 3 bases, leaving 12 bases between the germline ends. Overall study findings and caveats: The study found vaccine-associated CD4 TCRs spanning spike, dominant at 160-218 and 743-854. Donors, mostly white British, included more females; clonal diversity was possibly underestimated.

The chain uses TRBV24-1 and TRBJ1-5, with D tentatively TRBD1 (5 bases). The sample consisted of peripheral blood, taken on day 0 of AZD1222 vaccination. This TCR was recovered from an adult in good health. CDR3 DNA sequence: TGTGCCACCAGTGACGGGGACGGATTCAATCAGCCCCAGCATTTT. Its translation: CATSDGDGFNQPQHF.